This T cell receptor (beta chain) was sequenced during a study of cytomegalovirus exposure and HLA in healthy donors. The primer mix had 60 Vbeta and 13 Jbeta primers. This table comes from immunoSEQ multiplex PCR, and its TCRdb copy is limited to in-frame clones, with some not included. This sample contains 150,000 to 200,000 clones. Study observations and caveats: Roughly uniform sequencing depth across donors was assumed, possibly incorrectly. Reportedly, HLA-A and HLA-B alleles of most subjects were accurately predicted from TCR beta. When a later analysis was performed, an Asian-associated ancestry cluster reportedly had fewer N-insertions than the approximately 600-donor mean. In an earlier analysis, productive rearrangement rates for most beta V segments clustered near 87% or 30%.

Unmatched junction bases numbered 3, after V lost 5 bases and J lost 0 bases. The germline V gene has CDR1 SGHTA and CDR2 FQGNSA. The CDR3 loop spans 14 amino acids. As regards this clone: What it recognizes is unknown.

The clonotype comes from a boy between 5 and 17 years old in good health and CMV-seronegative. The rearrangement links TRBV7-2 to TRBJ1-1, with 7 bases that match TRBD1. Sequencing used PBMCs. The CDR3 DNA sequence: TGTGCCAGCAGCATACAGGGGCTGAACACTGAAGCTTTCTTT. Its translation: CASSIQGLNTEAFF.